These 14 T cell receptor beta chains were all obtained from the same sample, sequenced in a study of cytomegalovirus exposure and HLA in healthy donors. This PCR relied on a set of 60 Vbeta primers and 13 Jbeta primers. Produced via immunoSEQ multiplex PCR; TCRdb's table is partial and in-frame only. The table records roughly 80,000 clones, 60% to 80% of them present only once. Specimen: PBMCs. These receptors all stem from a woman aged 40-49 years in good health and CMV-seronegative.

The gene calls are TRBV18 and TRBJ2-3, with D tentatively TRBD2 (7 bases). CDR3 length: 15 residues. Germline assignment: CDR1 KGHSH and CDR2 LQKENI. The V and J ends lost 3 bases and 10 bases respectively, with 20 bases between them. The CDR3 spells CASSPAGAGRLPQYF. In nucleotides, the CDR3 is TGTGCCAGCTCACCGGCGGGGGCCGGCCGTCTTCCGCAGTATTTT.

This clone was counted between two and nine times. The genes are TRBV27 and TRBJ1-2; D ambiguous. The CDR3 extends over 13 amino acids. Between the trimmed V and J ends, which lost 4 bases and 3 bases, there was a span of 9 bases. Germline loops: CDR1 MNHEY, CDR2 SMNVEV (reference sequence). The CDR3 sequence is CASSSVRDYGYTF. In DNA, the CDR3 is TGTGCCAGCAGTTCAGTCCGTGACTATGGCTACACCTTC.

CDR3 sequence (DNA): TGTGCCAGAAGCTTAGAGCCGGCAGGAACCTACCCGTACGAGCAGTACTTC. Its protein product is CARSLEPAGTYPYEQYF. V is TRBV7-5 and J is TRBJ2-7; TRBD1 reflects the table's D call only, with no check against the DNA. TRBV7-5 is tagged as a pseudogene. The CDR3 runs to 17 residues.

The gene calls are TRBV15 and TRBJ2-5, with D perhaps TRBD2 (7 bases). Germline CDR1 LNHNV, CDR2 YYDKDF (reference sequence). V was cut by 1 base and J by 5 bases, with 11 bases left in between. The CDR3 sequence is 14 residues long. CDR3 loop: CATSRGGGAETQYF. Written as DNA, the CDR3 is TGTGCCACCAGCAGAGGTGGGGGGGCGGAGACCCAGTACTTC.

A few counts support this clone. V and J are TRBV7-9 and TRBJ2-7, with TRBD2 matching 12 bases. J was trimmed by 4 bases and V by 5 bases; bases with no gene match: 6. This CDR3 region has 15 residues. Germline V lookup: CDR1 SEHNR, CDR2 FQNEAQ (reference sequence). The CDR3 region has the DNA TGTGCCAGCAGCACTAAACTAGCGGGGGGTTACGAGCAGTACTTC. This sequence encodes CASSTKLAGGYEQYF. The full variable domain, rest sourced from reference TRBV7-9 and TRBJ2-7, is DTGVSQNPRHKITKRGQNVTFRCDPISEHNRLYWYRQTLGQGPEFLTYFQNEAQLEKSRLLSDRFSAERPKGSFSTLEIQRTEQGDSAMYLCASSTKLAGGYEQYFGPGTRLTVT.

The V call is TRBV15, the J call TRBJ1-4; a possible D gene is TRBD1 (6 bases). The germline CDR1 and CDR2 sequences are LNHNV and YYDKDF (reference sequence). This CDR3 region has 15 residues. V lost 5 bases and J 8 bases, leaving 18 bases between the germline ends. CDR3 residues: CATSFNPTQGEKLFF. CDR3 DNA sequence: TGTGCCACCAGCTTTAACCCCACCCAGGGGGAAAAACTGTTTTTT. Together with reference TRBV15 and TRBJ1-4, the CDR3 gives the full variable domain: DAMVIQNPRYQVTQFGKPVTLSCSQTLNHNVMYWYQQKSSQAPKLLFHYYDKDFNNEADTPDNFQSRRPNTSFCFLDIRSPGLGDTAMYLCATSFNPTQGEKLFFGSGTQLSVL.

Worth noting for this clone: The same CDR3 can be traced to other DNA sequences in this sample. This chain connects TRBV27 to TRBJ2-3; tentatively, D is TRBD1 (6 bases). The germline V gene has CDR1 MNHEY and CDR2 SMNVEV (reference sequence). Trimming stripped 6 bases from V and 6 bases from J, with 13 bases between. This CDR3 contains 13 residues. The CDR3 here is CASRPAGADTQYF. The CDR3 nucleotides read TGTGCCAGCAGGCCCGCAGGGGCGGATACGCAGTATTTT.

This rearrangement joins TRBV4-1 to TRBJ2-5, with 10 bases identical to TRBD2. Matching the DNA end better, TRBJ2-7 makes the J call doubtful. CDR3 length: 14 residues. Germline-derived CDR1 and CDR2 are MGHRA and YSYEKL. The CDR3 protein is CASSLAGGNYEQYF. DNA of the CDR3: TGCGCCAGCAGCCTAGCGGGAGGAAATTACGAGCAGTACTTC.

CDR3: CASSFLSGGYGYTF. CDR3 DNA: TGTGCCAGCAGCTTTTTGTCGGGAGGTTATGGCTACACCTTC. The chain carries TRBV5-6 and TRBJ1-2; D gene ambiguous. Germline CDR1 reads SGHDT; CDR2 reads YYEEEE. V lost 2 bases and J 5 bases, leaving 13 bases between the germline ends. The CDR3 totals 14 residues.

The chain has TRBV13 and TRBJ2-7, with 10 bases identical to TRBD2. This CDR3 comprises 16 residues. Germline V gene lookup returns CDR1 PRHDT and CDR2 FYEKMQ (reference sequence). The trim removed 4 bases at V and 0 bases at J, leaving 6 bases unmatched. The CDR3 spells CASSSWTSGPSYEQYF. CDR3 bases: TGTGCCAGCAGCTCATGGACTAGCGGCCCCTCCTACGAGCAGTACTTC.

The V gene is TRBV27, the J gene TRBJ2-3, with 7 nucleotides matching TRBD2. This CDR3 region has 14 residues. V was clipped by 5 bases and J by 2 bases; unmatched bases: 4. CDR1 is MNHEY and CDR2 is SMNVEV in the germline V gene (reference sequence). The chain's CDR3 is CASSDSGLTDTQYF. The CDR3 DNA reads as TGTGCCAGCAGTGATAGCGGGCTCACAGATACGCAGTATTTT.

The genes are TRBV29-1 and TRBJ2-7, with TRBD1 matching over 7 bases. Germline CDR1 SQVTM, CDR2 ANQGSEA. J gave up 3 bases and V 5 bases, and 10 bases lay outside the gene matches. The CDR3 loop spans 14 amino acids. The DNA of the CDR3 is TGCAGCGTTATGTCCGGGACAGCACACTACGAGCAGTACTTC. Its translation: CSVMSGTAHYEQYF.

The gene calls are TRBV7-3 and TRBJ1-1; TRBD1 might be the D (5 bases). Germline CDR1 and CDR2: SGHTA and FQGTGA. This CDR3 has 13 amino acids. V lost 0 bases and J lost 5, with 7 bases in between. The CDR3 loop reads CASSLTRATEAFF. The CDR3 DNA sequence: TGTGCCAGCAGCTTAACCAGGGCAACTGAAGCTTTCTTT.

J is TRBJ2-1 and V is TRBV19, with 7 bases aligning to TRBD2. J was trimmed by 2 bases and V by 2 bases; bases with no gene match: 6. From germline, CDR1 is LNHDA and CDR2 SQIVND (reference sequence). The CDR3 length is 16 residues. CDR3 nucleotide sequence: TGTGCCAGTAGTATACCCGGGGGGACCCCCTACAATGAGCAGTTCTTC. Translated: CASSIPGGTPYNEQFF.